This T cell receptor beta chain was captured by sequencing in a study of T cell responses to AZD1222 COVID-19 vaccine. Regarding the study as a whole: Spike-specific TCR breadth and depth rose after two AZD1222 doses. Clonal diversity may have been underestimated in mostly white British donors. Nearly half of spike-specific TCRs reportedly target unmutated variant regions.

The protocol was immunoSEQ multiplex PCR, while the TCRdb copy is restricted to in-frame clones and leaves out a portion. Of over 110,000 clones listed, roughly 93% were seen once; the top ten hold about a tenth. The study pooled second doses at about 4 or about 12 weeks. This CDR3 has 12 residues. Between the trimmed V and J ends, which lost 2 bases and 7 bases, there was a span of 8 bases. CDR1 is MNHEY, CDR2 SVGAGI, per germline. With regard to this clone: Its antigen is currently unknown.

The V call is TRBV6-5, the J call TRBJ1-1; D uncertain. The specimen comprised peripheral blood, sampled 28 days after the second AZD1222 dose. This receptor was taken from an adult who received the AZD1222 COVID-19 vaccine. CDR3 sequence: CASSYARGEAFF. The DNA for the CDR3 is TGTGCCAGCAGTTACGCTCGGGGTGAAGCTTTCTTT.